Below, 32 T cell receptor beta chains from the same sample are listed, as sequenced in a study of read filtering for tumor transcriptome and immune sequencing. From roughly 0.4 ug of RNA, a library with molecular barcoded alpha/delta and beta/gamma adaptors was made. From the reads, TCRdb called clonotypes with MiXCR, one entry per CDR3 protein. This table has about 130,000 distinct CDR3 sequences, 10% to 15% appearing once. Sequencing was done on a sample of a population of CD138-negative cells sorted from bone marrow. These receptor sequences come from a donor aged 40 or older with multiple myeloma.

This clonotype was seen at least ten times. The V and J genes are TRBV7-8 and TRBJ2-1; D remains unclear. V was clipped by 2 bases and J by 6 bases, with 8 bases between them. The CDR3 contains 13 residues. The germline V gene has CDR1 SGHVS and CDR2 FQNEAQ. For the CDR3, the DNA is TGTGCCAGCAGCTTACTGGTGGGCAATGAGCAGTTCTTC. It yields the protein CASSLLVGNEQFF.

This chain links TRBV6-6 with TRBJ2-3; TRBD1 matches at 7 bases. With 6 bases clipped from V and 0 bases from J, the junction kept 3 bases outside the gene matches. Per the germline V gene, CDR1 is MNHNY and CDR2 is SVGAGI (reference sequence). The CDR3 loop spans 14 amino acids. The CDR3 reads CASSATGSTDTQYF. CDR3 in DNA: TGTGCCAGCAGCGCGACAGGGAGCACAGATACGCAGTATTTT.

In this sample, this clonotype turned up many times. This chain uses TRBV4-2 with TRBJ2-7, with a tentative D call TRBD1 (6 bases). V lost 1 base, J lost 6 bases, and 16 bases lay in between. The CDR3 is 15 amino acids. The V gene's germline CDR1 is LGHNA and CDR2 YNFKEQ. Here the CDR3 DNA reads TGTGCCAGCAGCCAAGGATCGACCGTCAGGGGCGAGCAGTACTTC. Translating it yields CASSQGSTVRGEQYF.

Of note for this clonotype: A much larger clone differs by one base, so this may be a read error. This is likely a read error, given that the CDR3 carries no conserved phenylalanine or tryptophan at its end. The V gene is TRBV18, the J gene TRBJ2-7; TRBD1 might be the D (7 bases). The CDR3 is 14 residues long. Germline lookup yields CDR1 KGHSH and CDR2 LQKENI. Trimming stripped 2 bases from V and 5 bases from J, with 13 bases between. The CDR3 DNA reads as TGTGCCAGCTCACCAAGGAGGGACAGCGACGAGCAGTACCTC. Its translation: CASSPRRDSDEQYL.

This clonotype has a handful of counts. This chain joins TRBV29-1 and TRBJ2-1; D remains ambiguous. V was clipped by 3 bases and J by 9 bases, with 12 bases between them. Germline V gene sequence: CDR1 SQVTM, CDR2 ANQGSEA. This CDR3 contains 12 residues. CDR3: CSVEHPYGEQFF. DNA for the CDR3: TGCAGCGTTGAGCACCCTTACGGTGAGCAGTTCTTC.

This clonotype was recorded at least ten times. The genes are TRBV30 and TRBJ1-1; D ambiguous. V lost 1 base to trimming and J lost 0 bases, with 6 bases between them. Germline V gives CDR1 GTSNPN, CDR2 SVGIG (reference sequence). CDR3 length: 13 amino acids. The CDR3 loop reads CAWSEEMNTEAFF. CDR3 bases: TGTGCCTGGAGTGAAGAGATGAACACTGAAGCTTTCTTT.

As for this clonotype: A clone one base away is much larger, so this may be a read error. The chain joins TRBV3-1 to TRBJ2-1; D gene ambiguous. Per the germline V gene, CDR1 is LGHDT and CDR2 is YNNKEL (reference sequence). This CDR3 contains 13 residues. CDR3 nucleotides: TGTGCCAGCAGCCAAGGTATTGACAATGGGCAGTTCTTC. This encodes CASSQGIDNGQFF.

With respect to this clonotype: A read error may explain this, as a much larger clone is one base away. CDR3 in DNA: TGTGCCTGCAGCTTAGACGGGGCCCAAGAGACCCAGTACTTC. It is translated as CACSLDGAQETQYF. The chain links TRBV7-9 to TRBJ2-5, with D perhaps given as TRBD1 or TRBD2 (5 bases each). This CDR3 has 14 residues. From germline, CDR1 is SEHNR and CDR2 FQNEAQ (reference sequence).

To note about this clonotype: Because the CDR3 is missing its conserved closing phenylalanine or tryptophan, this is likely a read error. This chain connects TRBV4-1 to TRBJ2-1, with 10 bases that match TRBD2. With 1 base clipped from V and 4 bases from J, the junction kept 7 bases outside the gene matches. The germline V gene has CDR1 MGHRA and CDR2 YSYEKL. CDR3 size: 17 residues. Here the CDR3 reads CASSQVPGTSEYNEQFS. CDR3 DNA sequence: TGCGCCAGCAGCCAAGTCCCAGGGACTAGCGAATACAATGAGCAGTTCTCC.

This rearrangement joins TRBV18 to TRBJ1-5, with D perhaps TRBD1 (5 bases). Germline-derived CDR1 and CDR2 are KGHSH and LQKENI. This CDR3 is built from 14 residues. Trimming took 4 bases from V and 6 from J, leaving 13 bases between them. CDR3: CASSQTQGRQPQHF. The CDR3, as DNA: TGTGCCAGCTCACAAACCCAGGGACGTCAGCCCCAGCATTTT.

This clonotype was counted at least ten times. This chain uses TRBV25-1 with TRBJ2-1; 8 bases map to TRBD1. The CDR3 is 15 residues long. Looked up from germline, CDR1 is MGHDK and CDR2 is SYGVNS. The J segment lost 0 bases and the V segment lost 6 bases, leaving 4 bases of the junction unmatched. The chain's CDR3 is CASSDRGSSYNEQFF. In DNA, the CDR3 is TGTGCCAGCAGCGACAGGGGTAGCTCCTACAATGAGCAGTTCTTC. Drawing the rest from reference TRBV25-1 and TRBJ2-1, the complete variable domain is EADIYQTPRYLVIGTGKKITLECSQTMGHDKMYWYQQDPGMELHLIHYSYGVNSTEKGDLSSESTVSRIRTEHFPLTLESARPSHTSQYLCASSDRGSSYNEQFFGPGTRLTVL.

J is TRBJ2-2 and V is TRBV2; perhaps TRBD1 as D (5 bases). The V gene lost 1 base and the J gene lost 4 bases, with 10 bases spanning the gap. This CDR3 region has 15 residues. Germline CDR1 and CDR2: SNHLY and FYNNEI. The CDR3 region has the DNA TGTGCCAGCAGTGAAGAGGGGCTTGGCACCGGGGAGCTGTTTTTT. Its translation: CASSEEGLGTGELFF.

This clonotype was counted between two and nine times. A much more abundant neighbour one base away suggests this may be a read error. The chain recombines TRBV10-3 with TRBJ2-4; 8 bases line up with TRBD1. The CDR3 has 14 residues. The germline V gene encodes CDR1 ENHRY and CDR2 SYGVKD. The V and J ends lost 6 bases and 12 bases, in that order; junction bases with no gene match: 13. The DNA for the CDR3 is TGTGCCATCAGCGCAACTCAACAGGGGGACGCTCAGTACTTC. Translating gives CAISATQQGDAQYF.

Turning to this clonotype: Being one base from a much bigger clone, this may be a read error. The DNA for the CDR3 is TGTGTCAGCAAGGACCCTCCGGGGGAGCAGTACTTC. Its translation: CVSKDPPGEQYF. The chain couples TRBV6-5 to TRBJ2-7; a possible D gene is TRBD2 (5 bases). The CDR3 has 12 residues. Per germline, CDR1 MNHEY and CDR2 SVGAGI.

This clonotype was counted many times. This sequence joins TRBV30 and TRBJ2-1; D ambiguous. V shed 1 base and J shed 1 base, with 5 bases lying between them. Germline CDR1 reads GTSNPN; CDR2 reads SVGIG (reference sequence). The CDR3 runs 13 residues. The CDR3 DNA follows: TGTGCCTGGAGTGGTGGGTCCTACAATGAGCAGTTCTTC. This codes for CAWSGGSYNEQFF.

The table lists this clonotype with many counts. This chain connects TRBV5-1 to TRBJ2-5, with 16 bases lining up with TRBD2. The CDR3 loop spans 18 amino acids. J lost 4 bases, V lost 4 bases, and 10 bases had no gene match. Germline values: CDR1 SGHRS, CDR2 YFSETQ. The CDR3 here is CASSLGTSGGAVGETQYF. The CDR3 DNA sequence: TGCGCCAGCAGCCTAGGGACTAGCGGGGGGGCCGTCGGAGAGACCCAGTACTTC. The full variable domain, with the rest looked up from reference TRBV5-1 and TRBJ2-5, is KAGVTQTPRYLIKTRGQQVTLSCSPISGHRSVSWYQQTPGQGLQFLFEYFSETQRNKGNFPGRFSGRQFSNSRSEMNVSTLELGDSALYLCASSLGTSGGAVGETQYFGPGTRLLVL.

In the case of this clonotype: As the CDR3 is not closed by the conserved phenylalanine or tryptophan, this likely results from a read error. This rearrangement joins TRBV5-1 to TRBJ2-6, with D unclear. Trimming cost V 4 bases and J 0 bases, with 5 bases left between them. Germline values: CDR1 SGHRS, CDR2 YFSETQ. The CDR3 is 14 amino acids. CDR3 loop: CASSPSSGANVLTS. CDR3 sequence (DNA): TGCGCCAGCAGCCCCTCCTCTGGGGCCAACGTCCTGACTTCC.

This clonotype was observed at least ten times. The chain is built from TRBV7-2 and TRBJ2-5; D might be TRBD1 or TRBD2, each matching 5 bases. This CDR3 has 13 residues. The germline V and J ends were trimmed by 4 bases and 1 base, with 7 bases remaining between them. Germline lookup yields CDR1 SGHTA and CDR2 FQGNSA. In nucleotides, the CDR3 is TGTGCCAGCAGCTCCGGGGCCCAAGAGACCCAGTACTTC. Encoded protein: CASSSGAQETQYF.

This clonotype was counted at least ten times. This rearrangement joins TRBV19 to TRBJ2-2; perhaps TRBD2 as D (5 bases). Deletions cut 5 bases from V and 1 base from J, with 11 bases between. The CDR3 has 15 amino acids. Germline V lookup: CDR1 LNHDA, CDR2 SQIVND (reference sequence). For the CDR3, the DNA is TGTGCCAGTAGTGACTACCGCGGGAACACCGGGGAGCTGTTTTTT. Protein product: CASSDYRGNTGELFF.

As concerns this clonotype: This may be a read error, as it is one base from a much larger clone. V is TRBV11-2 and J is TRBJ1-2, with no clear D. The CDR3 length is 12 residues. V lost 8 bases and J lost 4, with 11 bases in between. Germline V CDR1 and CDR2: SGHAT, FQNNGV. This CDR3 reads CASSLRGYGYTF. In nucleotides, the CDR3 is TGTGCCAGCTCCTTGCGCGGCTATGGCTACACCTTC.

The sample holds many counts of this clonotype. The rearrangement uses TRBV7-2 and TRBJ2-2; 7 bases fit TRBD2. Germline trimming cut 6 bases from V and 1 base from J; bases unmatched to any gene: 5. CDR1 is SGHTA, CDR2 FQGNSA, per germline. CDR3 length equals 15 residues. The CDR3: CASRAGTKNTGELFF. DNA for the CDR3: TGTGCCAGCAGGGCCGGGACTAAGAACACCGGGGAGCTGTTTTTT.

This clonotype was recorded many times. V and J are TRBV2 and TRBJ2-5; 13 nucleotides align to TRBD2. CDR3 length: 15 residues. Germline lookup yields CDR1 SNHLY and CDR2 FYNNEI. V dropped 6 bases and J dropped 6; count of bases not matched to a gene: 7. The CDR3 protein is CASRALAGGPKTQYF. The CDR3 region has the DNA TGTGCCAGCAGGGCACTAGCGGGGGGGCCGAAGACCCAGTACTTC. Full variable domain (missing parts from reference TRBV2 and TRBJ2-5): EPEVTQTPSHQVTQMGQEVILRCVPISNHLYFYWYRQILGQKVEFLVSFYNNEISEKSEIFDDQFSVERPDGSNFTLKIRSTKLEDSAMYFCASRALAGGPKTQYFGPGTRLLVL.

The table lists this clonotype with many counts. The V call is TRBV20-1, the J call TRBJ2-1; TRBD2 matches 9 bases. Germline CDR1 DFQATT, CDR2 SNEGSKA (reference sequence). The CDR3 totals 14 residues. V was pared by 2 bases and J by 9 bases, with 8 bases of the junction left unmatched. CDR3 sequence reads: CSARPPGLAGEQFF. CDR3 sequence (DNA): TGCAGTGCTAGACCTCCGGGACTAGCAGGTGAGCAGTTCTTC.

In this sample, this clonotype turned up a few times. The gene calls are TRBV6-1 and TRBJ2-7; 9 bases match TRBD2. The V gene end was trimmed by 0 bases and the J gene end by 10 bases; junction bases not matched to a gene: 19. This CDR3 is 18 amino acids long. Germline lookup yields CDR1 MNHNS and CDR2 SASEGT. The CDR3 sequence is CASSEAAVVAGAYRDQYF. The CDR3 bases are TGTGCCAGCAGTGAAGCCGCGGTGGTAGCGGGGGCCTATCGCGACCAGTACTTC.

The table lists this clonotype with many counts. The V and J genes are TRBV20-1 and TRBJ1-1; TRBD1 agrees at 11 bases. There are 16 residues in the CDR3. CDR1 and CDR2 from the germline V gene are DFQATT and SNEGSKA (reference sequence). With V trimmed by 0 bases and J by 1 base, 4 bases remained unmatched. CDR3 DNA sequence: TGCAGTGCTAGAGAATTTGGGACAGGGGGGAACACTGAAGCTTTCTTT. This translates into CSAREFGTGGNTEAFF.

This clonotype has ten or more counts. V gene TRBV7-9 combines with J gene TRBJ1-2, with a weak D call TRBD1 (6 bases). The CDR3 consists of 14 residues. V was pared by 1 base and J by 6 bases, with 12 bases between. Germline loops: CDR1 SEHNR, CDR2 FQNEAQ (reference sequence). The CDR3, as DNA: TGTGCCAGCAGCTTAGGAGGGACACAGGATGGCTACACCTTC. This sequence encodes CASSLGGTQDGYTF.

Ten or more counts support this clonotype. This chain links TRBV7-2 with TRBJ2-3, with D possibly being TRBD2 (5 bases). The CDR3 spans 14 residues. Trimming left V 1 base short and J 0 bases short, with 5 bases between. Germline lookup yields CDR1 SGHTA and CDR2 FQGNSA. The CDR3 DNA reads TGTGCCAGCAGCTTAGGGACTAGCACAGATACGCAGTATTTT. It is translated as CASSLGTSTDTQYF. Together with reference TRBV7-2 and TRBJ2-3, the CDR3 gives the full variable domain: GAGVSQSPSNKVTEKGKDVELRCDPISGHTALYWYRQSLGQGLEFLIYFQGNSAPDKSGLPSDRFSAERTGGSVSTLTIQRTQQEDSAVYLCASSLGTSTDTQYFGPGTRLTVL.

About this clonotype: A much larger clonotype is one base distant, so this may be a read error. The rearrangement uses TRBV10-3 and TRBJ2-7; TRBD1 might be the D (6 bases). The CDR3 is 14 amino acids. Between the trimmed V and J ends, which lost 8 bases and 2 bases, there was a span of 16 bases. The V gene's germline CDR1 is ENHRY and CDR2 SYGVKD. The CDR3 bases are TGTGCCATCGGCACCGGGACATACGCCTACGAGCAGTACTTC. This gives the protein CAIGTGTYAYEQYF.

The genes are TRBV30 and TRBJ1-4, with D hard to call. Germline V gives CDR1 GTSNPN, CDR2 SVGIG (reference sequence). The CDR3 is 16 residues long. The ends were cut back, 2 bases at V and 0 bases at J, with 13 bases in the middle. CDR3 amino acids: CAWSPGFVATNEKLFF. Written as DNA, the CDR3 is TGTGCCTGGAGTCCCGGGTTCGTTGCAACTAATGAAAAACTGTTTTTT.

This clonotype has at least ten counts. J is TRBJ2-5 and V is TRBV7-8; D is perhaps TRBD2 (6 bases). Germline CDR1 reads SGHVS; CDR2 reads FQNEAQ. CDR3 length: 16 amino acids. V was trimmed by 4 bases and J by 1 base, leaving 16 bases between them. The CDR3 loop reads CASSSLPGGFQETQYF. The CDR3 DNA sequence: TGTGCCAGCAGCTCCCTTCCCGGGGGATTCCAAGAGACCCAGTACTTC.

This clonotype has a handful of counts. CDR3 sequence (DNA): TGCAGCGTTGAACACCCACATGGGCAGTTCTTC. Amino acids: CSVEHPHGQFF. The chain joins TRBV29-1 to TRBJ2-1; D uncertain. The CDR3 runs 11 residues. The germline V gene has CDR1 SQVTM and CDR2 ANQGSEA. V was trimmed by 2 bases and J by 12 bases, leaving 11 bases between them.

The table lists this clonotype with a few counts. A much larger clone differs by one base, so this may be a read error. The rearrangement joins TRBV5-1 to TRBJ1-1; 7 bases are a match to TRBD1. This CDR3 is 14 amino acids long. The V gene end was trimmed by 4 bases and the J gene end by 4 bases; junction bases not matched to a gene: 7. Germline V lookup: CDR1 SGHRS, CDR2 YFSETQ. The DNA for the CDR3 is TGCGCCAGCAGCCTGACAGGGTTGGGCACTGAAGCTTTCTTT. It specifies CASSLTGLGTEAFF.